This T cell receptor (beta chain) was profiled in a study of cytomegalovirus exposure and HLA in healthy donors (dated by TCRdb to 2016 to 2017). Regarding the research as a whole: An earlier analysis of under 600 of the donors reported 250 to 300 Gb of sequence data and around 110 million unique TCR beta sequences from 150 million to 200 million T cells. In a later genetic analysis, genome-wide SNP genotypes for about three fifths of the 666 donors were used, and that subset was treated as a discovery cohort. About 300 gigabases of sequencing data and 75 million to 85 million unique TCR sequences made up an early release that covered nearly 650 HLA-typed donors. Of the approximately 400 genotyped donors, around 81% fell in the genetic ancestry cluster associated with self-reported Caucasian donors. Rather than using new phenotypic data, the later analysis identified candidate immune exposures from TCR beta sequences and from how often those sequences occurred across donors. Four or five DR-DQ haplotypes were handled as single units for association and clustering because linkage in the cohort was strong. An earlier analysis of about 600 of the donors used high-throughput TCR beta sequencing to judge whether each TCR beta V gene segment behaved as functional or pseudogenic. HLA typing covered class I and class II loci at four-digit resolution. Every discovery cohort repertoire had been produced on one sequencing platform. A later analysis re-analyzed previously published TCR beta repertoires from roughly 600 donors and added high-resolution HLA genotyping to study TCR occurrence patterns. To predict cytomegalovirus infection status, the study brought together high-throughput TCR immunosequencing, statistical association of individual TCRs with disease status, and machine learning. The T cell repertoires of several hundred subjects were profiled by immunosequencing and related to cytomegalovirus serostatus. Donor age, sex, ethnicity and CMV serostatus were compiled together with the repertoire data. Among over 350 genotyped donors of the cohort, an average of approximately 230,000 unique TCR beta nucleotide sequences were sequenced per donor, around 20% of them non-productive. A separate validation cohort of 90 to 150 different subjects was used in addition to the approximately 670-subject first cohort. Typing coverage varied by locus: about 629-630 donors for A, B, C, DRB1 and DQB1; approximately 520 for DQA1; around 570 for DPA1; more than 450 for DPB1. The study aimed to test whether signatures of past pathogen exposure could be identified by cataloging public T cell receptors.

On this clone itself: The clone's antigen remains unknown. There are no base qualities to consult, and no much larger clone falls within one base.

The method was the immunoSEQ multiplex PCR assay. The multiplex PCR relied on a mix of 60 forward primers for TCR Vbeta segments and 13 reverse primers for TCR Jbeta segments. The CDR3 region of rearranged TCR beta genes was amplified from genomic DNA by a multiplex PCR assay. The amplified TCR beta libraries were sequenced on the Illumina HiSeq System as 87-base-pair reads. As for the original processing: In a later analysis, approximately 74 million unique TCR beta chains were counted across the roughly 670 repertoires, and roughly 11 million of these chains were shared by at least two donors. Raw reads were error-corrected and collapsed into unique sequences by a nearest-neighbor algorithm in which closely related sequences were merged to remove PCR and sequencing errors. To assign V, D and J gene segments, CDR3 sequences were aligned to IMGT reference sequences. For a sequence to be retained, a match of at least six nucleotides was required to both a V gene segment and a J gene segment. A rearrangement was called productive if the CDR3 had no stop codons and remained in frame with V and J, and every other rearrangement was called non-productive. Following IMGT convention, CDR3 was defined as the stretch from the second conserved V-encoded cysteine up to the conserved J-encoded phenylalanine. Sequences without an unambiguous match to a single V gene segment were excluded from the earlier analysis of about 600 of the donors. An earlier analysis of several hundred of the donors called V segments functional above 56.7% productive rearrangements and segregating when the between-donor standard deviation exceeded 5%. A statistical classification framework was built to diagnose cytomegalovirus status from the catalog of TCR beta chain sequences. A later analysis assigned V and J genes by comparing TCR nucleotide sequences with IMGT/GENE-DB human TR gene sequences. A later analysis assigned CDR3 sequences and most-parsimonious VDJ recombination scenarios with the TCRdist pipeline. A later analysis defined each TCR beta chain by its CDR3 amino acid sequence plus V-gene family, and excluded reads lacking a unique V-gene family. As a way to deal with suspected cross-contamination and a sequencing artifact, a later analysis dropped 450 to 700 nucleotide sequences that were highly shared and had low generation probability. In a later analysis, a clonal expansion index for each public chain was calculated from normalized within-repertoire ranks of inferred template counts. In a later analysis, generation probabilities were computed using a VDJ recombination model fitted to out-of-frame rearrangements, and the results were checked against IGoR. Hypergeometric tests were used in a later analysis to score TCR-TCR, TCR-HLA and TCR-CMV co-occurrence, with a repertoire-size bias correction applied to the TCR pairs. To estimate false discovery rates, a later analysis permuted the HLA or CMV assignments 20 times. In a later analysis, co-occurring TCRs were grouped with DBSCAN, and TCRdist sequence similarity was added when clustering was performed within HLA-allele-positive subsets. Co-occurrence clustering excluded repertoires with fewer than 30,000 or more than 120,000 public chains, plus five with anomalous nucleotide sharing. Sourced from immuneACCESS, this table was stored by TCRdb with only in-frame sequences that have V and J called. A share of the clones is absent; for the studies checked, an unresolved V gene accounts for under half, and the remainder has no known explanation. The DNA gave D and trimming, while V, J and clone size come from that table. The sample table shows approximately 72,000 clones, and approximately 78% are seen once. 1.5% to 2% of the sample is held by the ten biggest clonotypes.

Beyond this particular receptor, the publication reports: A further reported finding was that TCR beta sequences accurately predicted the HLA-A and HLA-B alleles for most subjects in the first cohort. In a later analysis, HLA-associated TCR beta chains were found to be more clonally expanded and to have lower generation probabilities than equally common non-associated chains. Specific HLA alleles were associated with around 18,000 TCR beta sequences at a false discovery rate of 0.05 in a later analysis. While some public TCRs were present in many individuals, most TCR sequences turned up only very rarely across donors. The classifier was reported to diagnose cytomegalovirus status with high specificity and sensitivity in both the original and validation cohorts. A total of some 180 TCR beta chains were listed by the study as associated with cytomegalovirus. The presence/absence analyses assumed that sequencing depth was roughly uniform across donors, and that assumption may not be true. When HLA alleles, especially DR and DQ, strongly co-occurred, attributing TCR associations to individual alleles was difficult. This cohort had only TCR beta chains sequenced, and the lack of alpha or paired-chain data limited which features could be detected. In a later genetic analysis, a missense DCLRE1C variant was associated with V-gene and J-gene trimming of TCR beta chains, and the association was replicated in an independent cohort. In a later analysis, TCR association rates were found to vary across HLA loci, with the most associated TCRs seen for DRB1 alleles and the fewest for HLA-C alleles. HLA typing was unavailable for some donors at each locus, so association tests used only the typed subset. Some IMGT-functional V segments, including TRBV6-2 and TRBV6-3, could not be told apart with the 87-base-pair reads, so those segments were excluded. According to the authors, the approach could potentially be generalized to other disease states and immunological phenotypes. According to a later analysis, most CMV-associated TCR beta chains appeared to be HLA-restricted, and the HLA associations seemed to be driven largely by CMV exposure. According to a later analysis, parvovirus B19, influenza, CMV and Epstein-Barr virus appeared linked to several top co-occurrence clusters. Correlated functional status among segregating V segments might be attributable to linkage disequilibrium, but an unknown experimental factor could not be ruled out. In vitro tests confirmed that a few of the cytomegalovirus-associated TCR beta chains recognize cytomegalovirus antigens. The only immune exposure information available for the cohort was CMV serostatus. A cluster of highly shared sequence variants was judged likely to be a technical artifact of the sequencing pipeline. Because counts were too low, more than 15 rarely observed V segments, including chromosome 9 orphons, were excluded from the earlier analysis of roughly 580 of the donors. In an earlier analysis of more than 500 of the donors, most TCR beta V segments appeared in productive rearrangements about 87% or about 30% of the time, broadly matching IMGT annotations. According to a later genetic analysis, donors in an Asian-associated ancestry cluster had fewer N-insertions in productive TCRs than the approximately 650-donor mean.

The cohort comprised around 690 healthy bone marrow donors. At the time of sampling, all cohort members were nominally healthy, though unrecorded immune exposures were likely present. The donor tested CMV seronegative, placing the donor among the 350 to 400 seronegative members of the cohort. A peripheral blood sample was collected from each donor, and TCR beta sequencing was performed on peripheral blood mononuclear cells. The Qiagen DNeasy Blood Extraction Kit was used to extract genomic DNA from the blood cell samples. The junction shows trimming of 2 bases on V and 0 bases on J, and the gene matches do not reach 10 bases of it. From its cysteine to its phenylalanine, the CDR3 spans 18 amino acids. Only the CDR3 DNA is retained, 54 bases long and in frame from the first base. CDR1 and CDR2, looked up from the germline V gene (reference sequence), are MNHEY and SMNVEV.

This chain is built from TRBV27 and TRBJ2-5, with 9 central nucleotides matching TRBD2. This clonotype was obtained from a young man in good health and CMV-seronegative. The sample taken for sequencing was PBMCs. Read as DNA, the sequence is TGTGCCAGCAGTTTAGTAACGCGTGAGCGGGAGGACCAAGAGACCCAGTACTTC. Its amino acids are CASSLVTREREDQETQYF.